Listed below are T cell receptor beta chains from one sample, sequenced in a study of T-cell reconstitution after alpha-beta-depleted transplantation in children. MiXCR, run by TCRdb on the PCR reads, gives a single entry per CDR3 protein. The table has 200,000 to 250,000 distinct CDR3 sequences, roughly a quarter seen once. The source was PBMCs, mostly from graft donor cells, collected 360 days after TCRalphabeta/CD19-depleted stem cell transplant. The receptors were gathered from a female patient aged 2-9 years who had a stem cell transplant for congenital amegakaryocytic thrombocytopenia, so the T cells may come from the graft donor. The CDR3 runs from the conserved cysteine through the conserved F or W. D genes are given only for firm matches. Size tells how often a clone was seen (once, few, many) or the class of an expanded clone, and some rows leave it out.

TGCGCCAGCGTAGGGGGTAGAGAGCGGGTACGCACCGGGGAGCTGTTTTTT CASVGGRERVRTGELFF TRBV10-2 . . TRBJ2-2
TGTGCCAGCTCCCCCCGACCGGGACAGAGCACAGATACGCAGTATTTT CASSPRPGQSTDTQYF TRBV18 few TRBD1 TRBJ2-3
TGCAGTGCTAGAGCCCCAGGGGGTGAGCAGTTCTTC CSARAPGGEQFF TRBV20-1 few TRBD1 TRBJ2-1
TGCGCCAGCAGCTTGAGGCTAGCGGGGGGCACAGATACGCAGTATTTT CASSLRLAGGTDTQYF TRBV5-1 many TRBD2 TRBJ2-3
TGCAGTGCTCGCCGGACACCCAGGATTGCCAAAAACATTCAGTACTTC CSARRTPRIAKNIQYF TRBV20-1 few . TRBJ2-4
TGTGCCAGCAGAGAACAGGGATCAGATCAGCCCCAGCATTTT CASREQGSDQPQHF TRBV28 few . TRBJ1-5
TGTGCCAGCGGCGCCCTCAGGGTTTCCACTGAAGCTTTCTTT CASGALRVSTEAFF TRBV6-2/TRBV6-3 few . TRBJ1-1
TGTGCCACCACTGACGGACGCAATCAGCCCCAGCATTTT CATTDGRNQPQHF TRBV10-3 . . TRBJ1-5
TGCAGTGCCTCCGAAGGACTAGGCTACGAGCAGTACTTC CSASEGLGYEQYF TRBV20-1 few TRBD2 TRBJ2-7
TGTGCCAGCAGGCCTACCCAGAAGTCGGCTACGCAGTATTTT CASRPTQKSATQYF TRBV14 . . TRBJ2-3
TGTGCCTGGAGTGTACGGACAGGGGTCGGGGCCCAGTACTTC CAWSVRTGVGAQYF TRBV30 few TRBD1 TRBJ2-5
TGCAGTGCTAGAGATCTGAGGGGGGCCAGGGAAAAACTGTTTTTT CSARDLRGAREKLFF TRBV20-1 few . TRBJ1-4
TGTGCCATCAGCCCCCAAGGCACAGATACTCAGTATTTT CAISPQGTDTQYF TRBV10-3 many . TRBJ2-3
TGTGCCAGCAGTTGGGGACTAGCGGGTGCAGATACGCAGTATTTT CASSWGLAGADTQYF TRBV12-3/TRBV12-4 many TRBD2 TRBJ2-3
TGCGCCAGCAGCTTGAAAAAACCGGGACTAGCGGGACACACAGATACGCAGTATTTT CASSLKKPGLAGHTDTQYF TRBV5-1 . TRBD2 TRBJ2-3
TGTGCCAGCAGTAAGCTAGCCCGTCGGACCGGGGAGCTGTTTTTT CASSKLARRTGELFF TRBV12-3/TRBV12-4 many . TRBJ2-2
TGCGCCAGCAGCCAGGCGACAGGGGGGACAGCCTATTCACCCCTCCACTTT CASSQATGGTAYSPLHF TRBV4-1 few TRBD1 TRBJ1-6
TGTGCCAGCAGTTTAGAAAGGGCTTTACGGGAAAAACTGTTTTTT CASSLERALREKLFF TRBV12-3/TRBV12-4 . . TRBJ1-4
TGTGCCAGCAGTTTTGACAGGAGCCAGCCCCAGCATTTT CASSFDRSQPQHF TRBV28 few . TRBJ1-5
TGCAGTGCTCCCAACGGCCGTATGAACACTGAAGCTTTCTTT CSAPNGRMNTEAFF TRBV20-1 . . TRBJ1-1
TGTGCCAGCAGCCAAGAACAGGGCTATACCTACGAGCAGTACTTC CASSQEQGYTYEQYF TRBV14 few . TRBJ2-7
TGTGCCACCAGCAGGGGACTAGCGGCAACCACCGGGGAGCTGTTTTTT CATSRGLAATTGELFF TRBV15 few TRBD2 TRBJ2-2
TGTGCCACCTCGGGCAGGGAAGCCGGGGAGCTGTTTTTT CATSGREAGELFF TRBV2 . . TRBJ2-2
TGTGCCAGCAGCCCCGGACAGCCGGCAACTAATGAAAAACTGTTTTTT CASSPGQPATNEKLFF TRBV5-4 few . TRBJ1-4
TGTGCCAGCAGCTTAATTTCGCCCTACGAGCAGTACTTC CASSLISPYEQYF TRBV7-2 . . TRBJ2-7
TGTGCCAGCAGCCACCCATCTGAAAAACTGTTTTTT CASSHPSEKLFF TRBV3-1 few . TRBJ1-4
TGTGCCACCAGAAGACTAGCGGGAAACAATGAGCAGTTCTTC CATRRLAGNNEQFF TRBV15 . TRBD2 TRBJ2-1
TGTGCCAGCAGCCCATGGCCGGACAGCTTAACGTACGAGCAGTACTTC CASSPWPDSLTYEQYF TRBV7-9 few . TRBJ2-7
TGTGCCAGCAGCTTGGGAAGGCGGTACGAGCAGTACTTC CASSLGRRYEQYF TRBV5-6 many . TRBJ2-7
TGTGCCAGCAGTTACCCGCAGGGGTCTAATGAAAAACTGTTTTTT CASSYPQGSNEKLFF TRBV6-5 . . TRBJ1-4
TGCAGCGTTAAAACGACAGGGAATGAAAAACTGTTTTTT CSVKTTGNEKLFF TRBV29-1 many TRBD1 TRBJ1-4
TGTGCCAGCAGAAGAACAGGGGGCGGCAATCAGCCCCAGCATTTT CASRRTGGGNQPQHF TRBV12-3/TRBV12-4 few TRBD1 TRBJ1-5
TGTGCCAGCAGCTCTGACAGGGAAAAGTTTTCCACCGGGGAGCTGTTTTTT CASSSDREKFSTGELFF TRBV11-1 few TRBD1 TRBJ2-2
TGCGCCAGCAGCCATTCGGGGCGTAATTCACCCCTCCACTTT CASSHSGRNSPLHF TRBV4-1 . . TRBJ1-6
TGCGCCAGCAGTTCGGGACTAGTGCAATATGAGACCCAGTACTTC CASSSGLVQYETQYF TRBV5-1 few TRBD2 TRBJ2-5
TGTGCCAGCAGCCTGGACTACTCCTACGAGCAGTACTTC CASSLDYSYEQYF TRBV12-3/TRBV12-4 . . TRBJ2-7
TGTGCCAGCAGCTTAGCGGGATGGACTAGCGGGAGAGGAACCGGGGAGCTGTTTTTT CASSLAGWTSGRGTGELFF TRBV11-1 . TRBD2 TRBJ2-2
TGCGCCAGCAGCTCAAAAGTACAGGGCGGTGGTACTGAAGCTTTCTTT CASSSKVQGGGTEAFF TRBV5-1 few . TRBJ1-1
TGTGCCAGCAGTGGGCTTAGCACAGATACGCAGTATTTT CASSGLSTDTQYF TRBV9 . . TRBJ2-3
TGTGCCAGCTCACCTCCGGGACTAGCGGGGGGGCGGTTGGATGAGCAGTTCTTC CASSPPGLAGGRLDEQFF TRBV18 . TRBD2 TRBJ2-1
TGTACCAGCAGTAACCGGGCAGAGAGACCAGAACGCTCCTACGAGCAGTACTTC CTSSNRAERPERSYEQYF TRBV2 . . TRBJ2-7